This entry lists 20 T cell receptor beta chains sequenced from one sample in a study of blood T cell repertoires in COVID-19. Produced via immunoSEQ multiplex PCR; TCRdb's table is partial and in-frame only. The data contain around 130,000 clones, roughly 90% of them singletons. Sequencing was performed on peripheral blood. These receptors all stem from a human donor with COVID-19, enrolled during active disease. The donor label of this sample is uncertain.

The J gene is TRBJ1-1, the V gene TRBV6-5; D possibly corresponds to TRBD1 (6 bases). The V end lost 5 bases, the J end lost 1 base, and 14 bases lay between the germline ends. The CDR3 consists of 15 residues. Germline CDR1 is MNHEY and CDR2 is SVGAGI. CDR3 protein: CASSPYRDPNTEAFF. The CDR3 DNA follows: TGTGCCAGCAGTCCTTACAGGGATCCGAACACTGAAGCTTTCTTT.

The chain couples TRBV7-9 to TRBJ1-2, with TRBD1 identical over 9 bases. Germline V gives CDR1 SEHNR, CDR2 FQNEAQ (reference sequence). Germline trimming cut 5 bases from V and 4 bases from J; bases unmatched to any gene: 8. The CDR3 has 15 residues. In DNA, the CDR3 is TGTGCCAGCAGCATCGGGACAGGGCAAAGCTATGGCTACACCTTC. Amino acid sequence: CASSIGTGQSYGYTF.

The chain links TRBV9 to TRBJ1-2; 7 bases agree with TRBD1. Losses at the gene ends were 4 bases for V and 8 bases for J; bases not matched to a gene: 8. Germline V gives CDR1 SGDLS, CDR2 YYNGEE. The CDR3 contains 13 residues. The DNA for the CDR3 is TGTGCCAGCAGCAGCACAGGGGTTGACGGCTACACCTTC. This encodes CASSSTGVDGYTF.

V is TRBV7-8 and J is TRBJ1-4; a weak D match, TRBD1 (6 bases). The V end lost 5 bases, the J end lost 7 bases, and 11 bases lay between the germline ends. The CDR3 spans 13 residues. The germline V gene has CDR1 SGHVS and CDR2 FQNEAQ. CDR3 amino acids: CASSTRTVEKLFF. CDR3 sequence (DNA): TGTGCCAGCAGCACCCGGACAGTTGAAAAACTGTTTTTT.

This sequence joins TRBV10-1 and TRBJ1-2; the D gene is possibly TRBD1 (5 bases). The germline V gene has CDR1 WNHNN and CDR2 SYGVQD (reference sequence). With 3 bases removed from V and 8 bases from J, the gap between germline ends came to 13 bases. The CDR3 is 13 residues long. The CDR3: CASSDGRRGGYTF. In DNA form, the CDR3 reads TGCGCCAGCAGTGACGGGAGGCGGGGCGGCTACACCTTC.

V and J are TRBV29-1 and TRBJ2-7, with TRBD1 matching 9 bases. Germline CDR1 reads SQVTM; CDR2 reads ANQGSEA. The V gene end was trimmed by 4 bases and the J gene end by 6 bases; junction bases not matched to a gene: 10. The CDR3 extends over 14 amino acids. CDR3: CSVAGGTGKSEQYF. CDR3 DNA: TGCAGCGTTGCCGGCGGGACAGGGAAATCCGAGCAGTACTTC.

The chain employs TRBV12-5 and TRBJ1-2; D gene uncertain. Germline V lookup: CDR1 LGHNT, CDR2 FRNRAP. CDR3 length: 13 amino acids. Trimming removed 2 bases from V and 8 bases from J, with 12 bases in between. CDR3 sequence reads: CASGLYTPSGYTF. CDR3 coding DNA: TGTGCTAGTGGTTTGTATACTCCATCCGGCTACACCTTC.

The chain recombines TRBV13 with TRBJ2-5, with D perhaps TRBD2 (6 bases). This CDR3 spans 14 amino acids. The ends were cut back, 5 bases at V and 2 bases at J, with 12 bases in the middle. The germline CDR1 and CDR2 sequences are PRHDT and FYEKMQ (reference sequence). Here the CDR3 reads CASSRGTPQETQYF. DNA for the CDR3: TGTGCCAGCAGCCGCGGGACCCCACAAGAGACCCAGTACTTC. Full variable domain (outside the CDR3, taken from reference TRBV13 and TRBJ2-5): AAGVIQSPRHLIKEKRETATLKCYPIPRHDTVYWYQQGPGQDPQFLISFYEKMQSDKGSIPDRFSAQQFSDYHSELNMSSLELGDSALYFCASSRGTPQETQYFGPGTRLLVL.

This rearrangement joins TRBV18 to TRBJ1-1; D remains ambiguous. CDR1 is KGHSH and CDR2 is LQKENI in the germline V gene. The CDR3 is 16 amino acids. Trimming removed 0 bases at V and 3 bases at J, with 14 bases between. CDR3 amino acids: CASSPPSRQSDTEAFF. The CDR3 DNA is TGTGCCAGCTCACCACCAAGTAGACAATCGGACACTGAAGCTTTCTTT.

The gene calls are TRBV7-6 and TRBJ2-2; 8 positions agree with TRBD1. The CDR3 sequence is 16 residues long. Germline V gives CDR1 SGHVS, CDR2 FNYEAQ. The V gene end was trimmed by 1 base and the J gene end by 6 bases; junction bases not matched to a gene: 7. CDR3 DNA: TGTGCCAGCAGCTTAGGGTCGAACAGGGGGTCCGGGGAGCTGTTTTTT. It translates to CASSLGSNRGSGELFF.

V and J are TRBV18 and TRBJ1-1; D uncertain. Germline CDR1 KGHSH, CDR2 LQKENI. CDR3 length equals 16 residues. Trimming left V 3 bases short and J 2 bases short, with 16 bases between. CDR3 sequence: CASSPNGRQVNTEAFF. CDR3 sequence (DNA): TGTGCCAGCTCACCGAACGGGAGACAAGTAAACACTGAAGCTTTCTTT.

As DNA, the CDR3 is TGTGCCACCAGTGACCCCTCGACAGGGCCCGAAAAACTGTTTTTT. It specifies CATSDPSTGPEKLFF. This rearrangement joins TRBV24-1 to TRBJ1-4; the match to TRBD1 covers 7 bases. Germline-derived CDR1 and CDR2 are KGHDR and SFDVKD. V trimming: 4 bases; J trimming: 8 bases; junction bases outside the gene matches: 9. The CDR3 is 15 residues long.

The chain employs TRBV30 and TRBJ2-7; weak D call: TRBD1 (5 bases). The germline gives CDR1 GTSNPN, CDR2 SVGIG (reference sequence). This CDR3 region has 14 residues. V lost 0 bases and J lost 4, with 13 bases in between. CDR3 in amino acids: CAWSVWGTEYEQYF. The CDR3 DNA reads TGTGCCTGGAGTGTCTGGGGCACTGAGTACGAGCAGTACTTC.

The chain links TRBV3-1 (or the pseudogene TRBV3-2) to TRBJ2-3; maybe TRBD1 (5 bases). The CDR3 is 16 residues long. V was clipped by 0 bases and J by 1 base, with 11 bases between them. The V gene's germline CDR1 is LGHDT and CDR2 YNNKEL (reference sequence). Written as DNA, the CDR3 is TGTGCCAGCAGCCAAGAGGCGGCCAGGGGCACAGATACGCAGTATTTT. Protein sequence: CASSQEAARGTDTQYF.

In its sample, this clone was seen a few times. The CDR3 here is CASSQVLGLGPGRTEAFF. CDR3 bases: TGTGCCAGCAGCCAAGTCCTTGGCTTGGGGCCCGGGAGGACTGAAGCTTTCTTT. The chain joins TRBV14 to TRBJ1-1; TRBD1 is a possible D gene (5 bases). Trimming left V 1 base short and J 5 bases short, with 23 bases between. The CDR3 is made up of 18 amino acids. Germline-derived CDR1 and CDR2 are SGHDN and FVKESK.

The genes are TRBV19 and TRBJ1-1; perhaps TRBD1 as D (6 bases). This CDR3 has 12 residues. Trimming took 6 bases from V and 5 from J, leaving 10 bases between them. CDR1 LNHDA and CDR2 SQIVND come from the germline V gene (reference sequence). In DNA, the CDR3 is TGTGCCAGTAGGGGGGGGCGGACTGAAGCTTTCTTT. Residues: CASRGGRTEAFF.

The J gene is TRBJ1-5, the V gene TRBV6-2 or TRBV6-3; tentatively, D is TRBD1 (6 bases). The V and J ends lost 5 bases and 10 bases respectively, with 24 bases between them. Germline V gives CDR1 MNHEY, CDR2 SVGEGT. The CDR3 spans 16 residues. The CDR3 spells CASSPRKDSDPYPQHF. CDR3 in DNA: TGTGCCAGCAGTCCACGAAAGGACAGCGATCCCTACCCCCAGCATTTT.

The CDR3 loop reads CASSGVTGYTF. The CDR3 DNA is TGTGCCAGCAGCGGGGTAACTGGCTACACCTTC. The genes are TRBV6-5 and TRBJ1-2; no definite D call. V was shortened by 6 bases and J by 7 bases, with 9 bases between the two germline ends. The CDR3 runs to 11 residues. The V gene's germline CDR1 is MNHEY and CDR2 SVGAGI.

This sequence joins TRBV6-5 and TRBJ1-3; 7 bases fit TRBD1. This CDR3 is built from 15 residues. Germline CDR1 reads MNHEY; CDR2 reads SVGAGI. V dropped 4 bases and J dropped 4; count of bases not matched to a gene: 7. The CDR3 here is CASSFRQGGGNTIYF. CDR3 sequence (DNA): TGTGCCAGCAGTTTTCGACAGGGAGGCGGAAACACCATATATTTT.

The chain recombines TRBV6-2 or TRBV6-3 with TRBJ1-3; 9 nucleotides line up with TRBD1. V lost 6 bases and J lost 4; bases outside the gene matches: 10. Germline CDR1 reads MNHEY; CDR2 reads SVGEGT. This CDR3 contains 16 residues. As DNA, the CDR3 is TGTGCCAGCAGCACATCCGGGACAGGGATCGGAAACACCATATATTTT. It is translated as CASSTSGTGIGNTIYF.